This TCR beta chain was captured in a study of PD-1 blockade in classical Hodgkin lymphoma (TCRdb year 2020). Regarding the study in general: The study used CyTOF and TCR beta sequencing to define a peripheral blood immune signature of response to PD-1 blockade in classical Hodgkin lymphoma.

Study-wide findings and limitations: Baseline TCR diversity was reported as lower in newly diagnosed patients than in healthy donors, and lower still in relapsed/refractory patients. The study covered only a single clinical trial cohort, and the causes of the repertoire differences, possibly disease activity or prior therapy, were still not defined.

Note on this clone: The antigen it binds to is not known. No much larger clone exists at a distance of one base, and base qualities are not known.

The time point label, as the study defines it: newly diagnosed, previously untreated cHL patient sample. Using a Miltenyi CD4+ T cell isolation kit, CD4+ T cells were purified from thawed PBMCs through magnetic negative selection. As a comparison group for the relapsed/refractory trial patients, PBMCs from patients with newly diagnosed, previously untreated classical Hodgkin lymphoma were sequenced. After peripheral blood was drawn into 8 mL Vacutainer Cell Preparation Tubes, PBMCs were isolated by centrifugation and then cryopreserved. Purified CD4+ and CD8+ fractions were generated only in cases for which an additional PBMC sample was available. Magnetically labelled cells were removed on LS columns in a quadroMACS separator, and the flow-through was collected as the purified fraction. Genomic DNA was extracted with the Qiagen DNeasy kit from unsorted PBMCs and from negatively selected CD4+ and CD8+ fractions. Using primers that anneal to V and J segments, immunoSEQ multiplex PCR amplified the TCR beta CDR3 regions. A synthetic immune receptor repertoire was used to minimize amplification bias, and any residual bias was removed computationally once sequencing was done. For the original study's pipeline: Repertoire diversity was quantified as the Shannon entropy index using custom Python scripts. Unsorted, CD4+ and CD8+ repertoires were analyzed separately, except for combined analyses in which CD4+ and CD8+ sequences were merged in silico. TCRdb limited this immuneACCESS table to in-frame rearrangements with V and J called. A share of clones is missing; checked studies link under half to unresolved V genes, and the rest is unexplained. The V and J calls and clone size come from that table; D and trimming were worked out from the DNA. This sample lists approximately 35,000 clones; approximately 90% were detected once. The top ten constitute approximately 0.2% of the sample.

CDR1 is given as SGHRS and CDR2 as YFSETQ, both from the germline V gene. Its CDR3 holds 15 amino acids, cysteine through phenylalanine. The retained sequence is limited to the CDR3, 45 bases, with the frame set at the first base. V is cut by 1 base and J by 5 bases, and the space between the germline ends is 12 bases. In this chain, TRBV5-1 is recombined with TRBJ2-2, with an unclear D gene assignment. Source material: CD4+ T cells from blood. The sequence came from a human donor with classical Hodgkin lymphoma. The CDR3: CASSLSGVPTGELFF. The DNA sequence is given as TGCGCCAGCAGCTTGTCCGGAGTTCCTACCGGGGAGCTGTTTTTT.